Below are 27 T cell receptor beta chains sequenced from a single sample in a study of T cells in Graves' hyperthyroidism and ophthalmopathy. RNA transcripts were the template for amplifying TCR beta CDR3 regions. With the HTBI primer set, the TCR CDR3 went through a first round of RT-PCR. TCRdb reprocessed the multiplex PCR reads via MiXCR and lists one record per CDR3 protein. The sample has 350,000 to 450,000 distinct CDR3 sequences; more than 12% are singletons. Material: blood. These receptor sequences come from a man aged 45-60 years with Graves' ophthalmopathy.

The V call is TRBV11-3, the J call TRBJ1-1, with 7 bases identical to TRBD1. V dropped 11 bases and J dropped 3; count of bases not matched to a gene: 15. The CDR3 is 15 amino acids. The germline CDR1 and CDR2 sequences are SGHNT and YENEEA. The CDR3 DNA is TGTGCCCAGGGTAGACGGGGACAGAGGTACACTGAAGCTTTCTTT. Amino acids: CAQGRRGQRYTEAFF.

This clonotype was recorded at least ten times. This sequence joins TRBV6-1 and TRBJ2-7, with TRBD2 matching over 11 bases. Germline CDR1 MNHNS, CDR2 SASEGT. The CDR3 loop spans 14 amino acids. Germline trimming cut 7 bases from V and 2 bases from J; bases unmatched to any gene: 4. CDR3 protein: CASKPGLAAYEQYF. The CDR3, as DNA: TGTGCCAGCAAACCGGGACTAGCGGCCTACGAGCAGTACTTC.

This clonotype has only a few counts. A much larger clone is a single base away; this may be a read error. The V call is TRBV18, the J call TRBJ2-5; 9 nucleotides agree with TRBD1. In germline, CDR1 is KGHSH, CDR2 LQKENI. This CDR3 has 15 amino acids. The CDR3 region has the DNA TGTGCCAGCACACCAAGCGACAGGGGGGCAGAGACCCAGTACTTC. This gives the protein CASTPSDRGAETQYF.

The chain is built from TRBV7-9 and TRBJ1-5; D is possibly TRBD1 (6 bases). Germline V lookup: CDR1 SEHNR, CDR2 FQNEAQ (reference sequence). Trimming took 2 bases from V and 5 from J, leaving 16 bases between them. The length of the CDR3 is 16 residues. The CDR3 loop reads CASSLLGSSGDQPQHF. The CDR3 DNA reads as TGTGCCAGCAGCTTACTGGGTTCGTCAGGGGATCAGCCCCAGCATTTT.

This clonotype was recorded at least ten times. J is TRBJ1-4 and V is TRBV5-5; TRBD1 matches 9 bases. The CDR3 sequence is 15 residues long. After removal of 2 bases from V and 5 bases from J, the junction contained 4 bases not matched to a gene. The germline V gene encodes CDR1 SGHKS and CDR2 YYEKEE (reference sequence). The CDR3 region has the DNA TGTGCCAGCAGCTTCAGCGGGACAGGGAATGAAAAACTGTTTTTT. Translation gives CASSFSGTGNEKLFF.

This clonotype was detected many times. This chain links TRBV3-1 with TRBJ2-7; 16 nucleotides align to TRBD2. There are 16 residues in the CDR3. V trimming: 4 bases; J trimming: 3 bases; junction bases outside the gene matches: 3. Per germline, CDR1 LGHDT and CDR2 YNNKEL (reference sequence). The CDR3, as DNA: TGTGCCAGCAGCCCCGGGACTAGCGGGAGGGGCTACGAGCAGTACTTC. It is translated as CASSPGTSGRGYEQYF.

This clonotype came up many times. This chain links TRBV27 with TRBJ2-7, with D perhaps TRBD2 (5 bases). V lost 6 bases and J lost 3, with 15 bases in between. Germline lookup yields CDR1 MNHEY and CDR2 SMNVEV (reference sequence). The CDR3 covers 14 residues. The chain's CDR3 is CASSVPGLGYEQYF. Written as DNA, the CDR3 is TGTGCCAGCAGCGTCCCGGGGTTAGGCTACGAGCAGTACTTC.

This clonotype was seen ten or more times. This chain uses TRBV7-8 with TRBJ2-1, with 9 bases lining up with TRBD1. The CDR3 extends over 15 amino acids. Germline lookup yields CDR1 SGHVS and CDR2 FQNEAQ. The ends lost 5 bases at V and 6 bases at J; junction bases unmatched: 8. Here the CDR3 DNA reads TGTGCCAGCAGCCCAACAGGGGGCAAAGGCAATGAGCAGTTCTTC. Translating it yields CASSPTGGKGNEQFF.

The V call is TRBV2, the J call TRBJ2-3; no clear D. V was cut by 4 bases and J by 3 bases, with 5 bases left in between. Germline V gene sequence: CDR1 SNHLY, CDR2 FYNNEI. The CDR3 is 12 residues long. This CDR3 is CASSGQTDTQYF. CDR3 coding DNA: TGTGCCAGCAGTGGACAAACAGATACGCAGTATTTT. Variable domain in full (rest from reference TRBV2 and TRBJ2-3): EPEVTQTPSHQVTQMGQEVILRCVPISNHLYFYWYRQILGQKVEFLVSFYNNEISEKSEIFDDQFSVERPDGSNFTLKIRSTKLEDSAMYFCASSGQTDTQYFGPGTRLTVL.

The chain couples TRBV20-1 to TRBJ2-7, with 9 bases identical to TRBD2. Trimming removed 2 bases from V and 6 bases from J; junction bases left unmatched: 20. CDR3 length: 18 amino acids. Germline V CDR1 and CDR2: DFQATT, SNEGSKA (reference sequence). The CDR3: CSARPTGGGAGGSGEQYF. In DNA, the CDR3 is TGCAGTGCTAGACCCACCGGGGGTGGAGCGGGAGGTTCCGGCGAGCAGTACTTC.

V is TRBV7-9 and J is TRBJ2-1; D is tentatively TRBD1 or TRBD2 (5 bases each). Germline CDR1 SEHNR, CDR2 FQNEAQ (reference sequence). Trimming pared 5 bases from V and 7 bases from J, leaving 18 bases between. This CDR3 is 15 amino acids long. CDR3 sequence: CASSKAGAGKNEQFF. CDR3 DNA: TGTGCCAGCAGCAAAGCCGGGGCAGGGAAAAATGAGCAGTTCTTC.

The table lists this clonotype with many counts. The V call is TRBV30, the J call TRBJ2-1; D perhaps matches TRBD1 (6 bases). This CDR3 comprises 12 residues. V was clipped by 3 bases and J by 12 bases, with 15 bases between them. CDR1 GTSNPN and CDR2 SVGIG come from the germline V gene (reference sequence). CDR3 protein: CAWRAGTLGQFF. The DNA of the CDR3 is TGTGCCTGGAGGGCCGGGACATTAGGGCAGTTCTTC.

This clonotype was found many times. This chain links TRBV20-1 with TRBJ1-2; TRBD1 is a possible D gene (6 bases). The CDR3 extends over 13 amino acids. The germline V gene encodes CDR1 DFQATT and CDR2 SNEGSKA (reference sequence). Trimming shortened V by 3 bases and J by 4 bases, and 12 bases separated the two germline ends. The CDR3 region has the DNA TGCAGTGCTAGCCTAGGGGGTACCTATGGCTACACCTTC. Protein: CSASLGGTYGYTF.

Many counts were recorded for this clonotype. The chain links TRBV7-2 to TRBJ2-3; a weak D match, TRBD2 (6 bases). Germline V gene lookup returns CDR1 SGHTA and CDR2 FQGNSA. Trimming took off 5 bases at V and 2 bases at J, with 26 bases between the two ends. The CDR3 spans 19 residues. This chain's CDR3 is CASSRPSDLTAGYTDTQYF. CDR3 coding DNA: TGTGCCAGCAGCCGCCCTTCGGACCTTACGGCGGGGTACACAGATACGCAGTATTTT. Complete variable domain (other parts from reference TRBV7-2 and TRBJ2-3): GAGVSQSPSNKVTEKGKDVELRCDPISGHTALYWYRQSLGQGLEFLIYFQGNSAPDKSGLPSDRFSAERTGGSVSTLTIQRTQQEDSAVYLCASSRPSDLTAGYTDTQYFGPGTRLTVL.

In this sample, this clonotype turned up a few times. This may come from a read error, since a much larger clone is one base off. The V call is TRBV30, the J call TRBJ2-3; D remains unclear. V dropped 0 bases and J dropped 2 bases, with 3 bases sitting between them. From germline, CDR1 is GTSNPN and CDR2 SVGIG (reference sequence). This CDR3 is 12 amino acids long. CDR3 nucleotide sequence: TGTGCCTGGAGTGTAGTCACAGATACGCAGTATTTT. Translation gives CAWSVVTDTQYF.

At least ten counts were recorded for this clonotype. V gene TRBV24-1 combines with J gene TRBJ1-5; 7 bases line up with TRBD1. Trimming removed 4 bases from V and 5 bases from J; junction bases left unmatched: 10. Germline lookup yields CDR1 KGHDR and CDR2 SFDVKD. This CDR3 comprises 16 residues. The CDR3 DNA reads as TGTGCCACCAGTGAGGGGACAGCTCAGACGCATCAGCCCCAGCATTTT. This encodes CATSEGTAQTHQPQHF.

The sample holds a few counts of this clonotype. This chain joins TRBV27 and TRBJ2-2; 8 bases line up with TRBD2. Unmatched junction bases numbered 19, after V lost 6 bases and J lost 4 bases. CDR3 length: 19 residues. Germline V gene sequence: CDR1 MNHEY, CDR2 SMNVEV (reference sequence). CDR3 in amino acids: CASSKQRPGLERGTGELFF. DNA for the CDR3: TGTGCCAGCAGCAAACAGCGACCGGGACTAGAGAGGGGCACCGGGGAGCTGTTTTTT.

This clonotype was recorded many times. This rearrangement joins TRBV2 to TRBJ1-3, with 8 bases identical to TRBD1. The germline V gene has CDR1 SNHLY and CDR2 FYNNEI. The CDR3 covers 13 residues. The J segment lost 8 bases and the V segment lost 9 bases, leaving 9 bases of the junction unmatched. The CDR3 protein is CARPRDRRYTIYF. CDR3 nucleotide sequence: TGTGCCAGGCCCCGGGACAGGAGGTACACCATATATTTT.

This clonotype was found a few times. The chain joins TRBV6-1 to TRBJ2-5, with D tentatively TRBD2 (6 bases). The CDR3 totals 14 residues. Germline lookup yields CDR1 MNHNS and CDR2 SASEGT. V was shortened by 2 bases and J by 5 bases, with 12 bases between the two germline ends. Here the CDR3 reads CASSEIGSWETQYF. The CDR3 region has the DNA TGTGCCAGCAGTGAAATCGGGAGTTGGGAGACCCAGTACTTC.

This clonotype was observed at least ten times. CDR3 residues: CASSDDRAQPEAFF. The CDR3 DNA reads as TGTGCCAGCAGTGACGACAGGGCCCAGCCTGAAGCTTTCTTT. This chain joins TRBV2 and TRBJ1-1, with TRBD1 identical over 7 bases. CDR1 and CDR2 (germline): SNHLY, FYNNEI. The CDR3 spans 14 residues. The junction had 7 bases not matched to a gene; V was cut back by 3 bases and J by 6 bases.

The table lists this clonotype with many counts. The chain couples TRBV5-6 to TRBJ2-7, with D maybe TRBD2 (6 bases). Germline V CDR1 and CDR2: SGHDT, YYEEEE. Trimming left V 2 bases short and J 4 bases short, with 13 bases between. The CDR3 is made up of 14 amino acids. The CDR3: CASSFGGFEYEQYF. The DNA of the CDR3 is TGTGCCAGCAGCTTCGGGGGATTTGAGTACGAGCAGTACTTC.

This clonotype occurred a few times. The chain uses TRBV9 and TRBJ1-2; D gene ambiguous. The CDR3 length is 15 residues. V lost 4 bases and J 4 bases, leaving 17 bases between the germline ends. CDR1 SGDLS and CDR2 YYNGEE come from the germline V gene. CDR3 protein: CASSPPGRSGYGYTF. As DNA, the CDR3 is TGTGCCAGCAGCCCCCCCGGGCGGTCTGGCTATGGCTACACCTTC.

In this sample, this clonotype turned up many times. V and J are TRBV28 and TRBJ2-7, with 7 bases that match TRBD2. The CDR3 is 15 amino acids. Losses at the gene ends were 2 bases for V and 4 bases for J; bases not matched to a gene: 8. Germline V gene sequence: CDR1 MDHEN, CDR2 SYDVKM. The CDR3 region has the DNA TGTGCCAGCAGTTTAGGGGCGGGAGCGGGGTACGAGCAGTACTTC. This sequence encodes CASSLGAGAGYEQYF.

This clonotype was picked up many times. This sequence joins TRBV3-1 and TRBJ2-7; D perhaps matches TRBD2 (7 bases). V gave up 3 bases and J gave up 3 bases, with 15 bases separating them. This CDR3 has 15 amino acids. Looked up from germline, CDR1 is LGHDT and CDR2 is YNNKEL (reference sequence). This CDR3 reads CASSHRGAGNYEQYF. The CDR3 DNA follows: TGTGCCAGCAGCCACCGGGGGGCAGGAAACTACGAGCAGTACTTC.

This clonotype was seen more than once but under ten times. A much larger clone lies a single base off, so this may be a read error. V and J are TRBV2 and TRBJ2-3; 7 bases match TRBD2. V gave up 8 bases and J gave up 5 bases; unmatched junction bases: 10. The CDR3 sequence is 14 residues long. CDR1 is SNHLY and CDR2 is FYNNEI in the germline V gene. The CDR3 is CASGVGTTGDTQYF. The CDR3 DNA reads as TGTGCCAGCGGTGTTGGGACTACCGGAGATACGCAGTATTTT.

This clonotype has just a few counts. This chain connects TRBV11-3 to TRBJ2-4; D is possibly TRBD1 (5 bases). The CDR3 spans 14 residues. Germline CDR1 and CDR2: SGHNT and YENEEA. V was trimmed by 0 bases and J by 6 bases, leaving 9 bases between them. The CDR3: CASSLDRVSNIQYF. The CDR3 DNA reads TGTGCCAGCAGCTTAGACAGGGTTTCAAACATTCAGTACTTC.

The genes are TRBV24-1 and TRBJ2-6; no clear D gene. The length of the CDR3 is 16 residues. Trimming pared 7 bases from V and 2 bases from J, leaving 14 bases between. CDR1 and CDR2 (germline): KGHDR, SFDVKD. CDR3 DNA: TGTGCCACCAGCGGGTTGGGGTCGGCTGGGGCCAACGTCCTGACTTTC. It yields the protein CATSGLGSAGANVLTF.